These 31 T cell receptor beta chains were sequenced from one sample in a study of shared clonotypes between healthy human individuals. Some clones are missing from TCRdb's copy, which holds only in-frame ones; the method was immunoSEQ multiplex PCR. Here the sample spans 530,000 or so clones, over 60% being singletons. Sequencing was performed on PBMCs. The receptor source for this set is a woman in her forties in good health. Some clones in this sample may be carry-over from other donors' samples.

CDR3 protein: CASSPYGAYEQYF. The CDR3, as DNA: TGTGCCAGCAGCCCTTATGGGGCCTACGAGCAGTACTTC. V is TRBV7-2 and J is TRBJ2-7; no clear D gene. This CDR3 region has 13 residues. Germline values: CDR1 SGHTA, CDR2 FQGNSA. V was shortened by 5 bases and J by 2 bases, with 10 bases between the two germline ends.

The V gene is TRBV19, the J gene TRBJ2-5; the match to TRBD2 covers 7 bases. V trimming: 6 bases; J trimming: 4 bases; junction bases outside the gene matches: 5. The CDR3 covers 13 residues. Germline loops: CDR1 LNHDA, CDR2 SQIVND (reference sequence). The CDR3 sequence is CASRSSGLETQYF. The CDR3 nucleotides read TGTGCCAGTAGGTCTAGCGGACTAGAGACCCAGTACTTC.

J is TRBJ1-2 and V is TRBV28; 9 bases are shared with TRBD1. This CDR3 contains 15 residues. V lost 3 bases to trimming and J lost 4 bases; unmatched junction nucleotides: 6. In germline, CDR1 is MDHEN, CDR2 SYDVKM. The DNA of the CDR3 is TGTGCCAGCAGTTTGGCCGGACAGGGGTTCTATGGCTACACCTTC. Its protein product is CASSLAGQGFYGYTF.

The chain employs TRBV2 and TRBJ2-7; the D gene is possibly TRBD1 (6 bases). Trimming shortened V by 7 bases and J by 12 bases, and 16 bases separated the two germline ends. The CDR3 consists of 11 residues. Looked up from germline, CDR1 is SNHLY and CDR2 is FYNNEI. The CDR3 reads CASKGTQGPYF. The CDR3 DNA reads as TGTGCCAGCAAGGGTACACAGGGTCCGTACTTC.

The genes are TRBV5-1 and TRBJ1-2; 7 bases map to TRBD1. Losses at the gene ends were 0 bases for V and 4 bases for J; bases not matched to a gene: 9. This CDR3 has 16 amino acids. CDR1 and CDR2 from the germline V gene are SGHRS and YFSETQ. CDR3 bases: TGCGCCAGCAGCTTGGAACAGGGGAGTGGAATCTATGGCTACACCTTC. The encoded protein is CASSLEQGSGIYGYTF.

The genes are TRBV19 and TRBJ1-5; D is ambiguous. V shed 5 bases and J shed 6 bases, with 20 bases lying between them. The CDR3 runs to 16 residues. CDR1 and CDR2 (germline): LNHDA, SQIVND (reference sequence). This CDR3 reads CASSPPLDRFIQPQHF. DNA for the CDR3: TGTGCCAGTAGTCCCCCCCTGGATAGGTTTATTCAGCCCCAGCATTTT.

The chain employs TRBV6-1 and TRBJ2-7; weak D call: TRBD2 (6 bases). Germline CDR1 reads MNHNS; CDR2 reads SASEGT. The germline V and J ends were trimmed by 7 bases and 6 bases, with 13 bases remaining between them. The CDR3 is made up of 12 amino acids. The CDR3, as DNA: TGTGCCAGCAAGATAGGAGGGATCGAGCAGTACTTC. Translation: CASKIGGIEQYF.

The CDR3 region has the DNA TGTGCCAGCGCAACTAGCGGGAGGGCCCAAGAGCAGTACTTC. Translating it yields CASATSGRAQEQYF. The chain employs TRBV28 and TRBJ2-7; 13 positions match TRBD2. The V segment lost 8 bases and the J segment 7 bases; nucleotides outside the gene matches: 8. Germline V gives CDR1 MDHEN, CDR2 SYDVKM. The CDR3 loop spans 14 amino acids.

The genes are TRBV19 and TRBJ2-2; D might be TRBD1 or TRBD2, each matching 5 bases. Trimming took 6 bases from V and 0 from J, leaving 11 bases between them. This CDR3 contains 15 residues. Germline CDR1 LNHDA, CDR2 SQIVND (reference sequence). CDR3 DNA sequence: TGTGCCAGTAGAGAGGGGTTCGCGAACACCGGGGAGCTGTTTTTT. This sequence encodes CASREGFANTGELFF.

This clone came up once. The J gene is TRBJ2-3, the V gene TRBV11-2; 10 bases match TRBD1. Germline-derived CDR1 and CDR2 are SGHAT and FQNNGV. The CDR3 has 19 residues. The J segment lost 2 bases and the V segment lost 3 bases, leaving 14 bases of the junction unmatched. The CDR3 region is CASSLRGQGTHSLTDTQYF. CDR3 nucleotide sequence: TGTGCCAGCAGCTTGAGGGGACAGGGGACTCACTCCCTCACAGATACGCAGTATTTT.

This chain links TRBV30 with TRBJ2-7; D ambiguous. Germline lookup yields CDR1 GTSNPN and CDR2 SVGIG (reference sequence). This CDR3 is 12 amino acids long. V lost 0 bases to trimming and J lost 3 bases, with 6 bases between them. CDR3 sequence (DNA): TGTGCCTGGAGTGTACAAGTCTACGAGCAGTACTTC. As protein: CAWSVQVYEQYF. Using reference TRBV30 and TRBJ2-7 for the parts outside the CDR3, the full variable domain is SQTIHQWPATLVQPVGSPLSLECTVEGTSNPNLYWYRQAAGRGLQLLFYSVGIGQISSEVPQNLSASRPQDRQFILSSKKLLLSDSGFYLCAWSVQVYEQYFGPGTRLTVT.

The chain's CDR3 is CASSLRTSGYNEQFF. CDR3 bases: TGTGCCAGTAGTCTCCGGACTAGCGGATACAATGAGCAGTTCTTC. The genes are TRBV19 and TRBJ2-1, with 10 bases fitting TRBD2. V lost 5 bases, J lost 4 bases, and 5 bases stayed unmatched. The CDR3 length is 15 residues. The germline CDR1 and CDR2 sequences are LNHDA and SQIVND (reference sequence). The whole variable domain, filled in from reference TRBV19 and TRBJ2-1, reads DGGITQSPKYLFRKEGQNVTLSCEQNLNHDAMYWYRQDPGQGLRLIYYSQIVNDFQKGDIAEGYSVSREKKESFPLTVTSAQKNPTAFYLCASSLRTSGYNEQFFGPGTRLTVL.

The chain carries TRBV9 and TRBJ1-2; D is undetermined. The CDR3 loop spans 15 amino acids. In germline, CDR1 is SGDLS, CDR2 YYNGEE. V lost 3 bases to trimming and J lost 5 bases, with 17 bases between them. CDR3 sequence (DNA): TGTGCCAGCAGCGCCACGCTGGCAGGAACTTATGGCTACACCTTC. It specifies CASSATLAGTYGYTF.

A single count supports this clone. The chain has TRBV4-2 and TRBJ1-2; possibly TRBD1 for D (6 bases). CDR3 length: 15 residues. The ends were cut back, 1 base at V and 6 bases at J, with 15 bases in the middle. CDR1 LGHNA and CDR2 YNFKEQ come from the germline V gene. For the CDR3, the DNA is TGTGCCAGCAGCCAAGTATACTTACAGGGTAATGGCTACACCTTC. This gives the protein CASSQVYLQGNGYTF.

This chain joins TRBV29-1 and TRBJ2-7; 11 bases match TRBD1. V lost 5 bases, J lost 4 bases, and 10 bases stayed unmatched. The CDR3 totals 15 residues. The germline gives CDR1 SQVTM, CDR2 ANQGSEA. CDR3 nucleotides: TGCAGCGTTAGAGCGGGACAGGGGGAGTCGTACGAGCAGTACTTC. It encodes CSVRAGQGESYEQYF.

Written as DNA, the CDR3 is TGTGCCAGCAGTGGAGGACAGGGAGGCGCAGATACGCAGTATTTT. Translated: CASSGGQGGADTQYF. This rearrangement joins TRBV6-4 to TRBJ2-3; 8 bases agree with TRBD1. CDR3 size: 15 residues. Germline CDR1 and CDR2: MRHNA and SNTAGT. V dropped 4 bases and J dropped 4; count of bases not matched to a gene: 7.

This clone is a singleton in its sample. The CDR3 sequence is CASRGLTLSEQYF. CDR3 bases: TGTGCCAGCAGAGGACTGACCTTGAGCGAGCAGTACTTC. This chain links TRBV6-6 with TRBJ2-7; a possible D gene is TRBD2 (5 bases). Between the trimmed V and J ends, which lost 6 bases and 6 bases, there was a span of 15 bases. Germline V gene lookup returns CDR1 MNHNY and CDR2 SVGAGI (reference sequence). This CDR3 region has 13 residues.

The chain employs TRBV13 and TRBJ1-1, with D hard to call. V lost 8 bases and J 3 bases, leaving 13 bases between the germline ends. The CDR3 spans 13 residues. The germline CDR1 and CDR2 sequences are PRHDT and FYEKMQ (reference sequence). CDR3 loop: CASVKTEDTEAFF. The CDR3 nucleotides are TGTGCCAGCGTAAAGACGGAGGACACTGAAGCTTTCTTT.

This chain connects TRBV28 to TRBJ2-5; D possibly corresponds to TRBD1 (6 bases). The end of the DNA is better explained by TRBJ2-7, so the J call may be wrong. There are 17 residues in the CDR3. The germline gives CDR1 MDHEN, CDR2 SYDVKM. DNA for the CDR3: TGTGCCAGCAGTTTATTTACCCCGGTGGGGGCGAAGTACGAGCAGTACTTC. Translating it yields CASSLFTPVGAKYEQYF.

The rearrangement joins TRBV21-1 to TRBJ2-5. The DNA matches TRBJ2-7 better at its end, which makes the J call doubtful. TRBV21-1 is deemed a pseudogene. This CDR3 is 13 amino acids long. The CDR3: CASTVQPMPEQYF. Here the CDR3 DNA reads TGTGCCAGCACGGTCCAGCCCATGCCCGAGCAGTACTTC.

The chain joins TRBV7-3 to TRBJ2-3, with 15 nucleotides matching TRBD2. CDR3 length equals 16 residues. Germline loops: CDR1 SGHTA, CDR2 FQGTGA. The J segment lost 5 bases and the V segment lost 2 bases, leaving 2 bases of the junction unmatched. CDR3 DNA: TGTGCCAGCAGCTTACGGGGACTAGCGGGAGGAGATACGCAGTATTTT. Translated: CASSLRGLAGGDTQYF.

The chain has TRBV7-9 and TRBJ2-2, with 7 bases that match TRBD2. This CDR3 has 16 residues. The trim removed 2 bases at V and 7 bases at J, leaving 10 bases unmatched. The germline gives CDR1 SEHNR, CDR2 FQNEAQ (reference sequence). CDR3 sequence reads: CASSLLGSGNVGELFF. In nucleotides, the CDR3 is TGTGCCAGCAGCTTACTGGGCAGCGGGAATGTCGGGGAGCTGTTTTTT.

The chain is built from TRBV4-2 and TRBJ2-3, with D uncertain. Per germline, CDR1 LGHNA and CDR2 YNFKEQ. The CDR3 runs 16 residues. V was clipped by 1 base and J by 1 base, with 12 bases between them. CDR3 bases: TGTGCCAGCAGCCAAGGACTTGATAGGGGCACAGATACGCAGTATTTT. Protein product: CASSQGLDRGTDTQYF.

V usage is TRBV29-1 and J usage is TRBJ2-1; 12 positions agree with TRBD1. CDR3 length: 13 amino acids. Trimming removed 6 bases from V and 6 bases from J; junction bases left unmatched: 3. Germline V gene data show CDR1 as SQVTM and CDR2 as ANQGSEA. This CDR3 reads CSVGTGGVNEQFF. The CDR3 DNA sequence: TGCAGCGTCGGGACAGGGGGCGTCAATGAGCAGTTCTTC.

This clone was picked up a small number of times. The chain employs TRBV28 and TRBJ1-3; TRBD1 matches at 7 bases. The trim removed 9 bases at V and 1 base at J, leaving 12 bases unmatched. The CDR3 has 16 residues. CDR1 is MDHEN and CDR2 is SYDVKM in the germline V gene. The CDR3 protein is CASKGGPLVSGNTIYF. DNA of the CDR3: TGTGCCAGTAAAGGGGGCCCGCTAGTATCTGGAAACACCATATATTTT. Full variable domain (remainder filled in from reference TRBV28 and TRBJ1-3): DVKVTQSSRYLVKRTGEKVFLECVQDMDHENMFWYRQDPGLGLRLIYFSYDVKMKEKGDIPEGYSVSREKKERFSLILESASTNQTSMYLCASKGGPLVSGNTIYFGEGSWLTVV.

The chain couples TRBV7-2 to TRBJ2-3; 12 positions agree with TRBD2. CDR3 length equals 16 residues. J was trimmed by 5 bases and V by 4 bases; bases with no gene match: 7. Germline V gene data show CDR1 as SGHTA and CDR2 as FQGNSA. In DNA form, the CDR3 reads TGTGCCAGCAGCTCGGGACTAGCGGGCCCGGGAGATACGCAGTATTTT. This encodes CASSSGLAGPGDTQYF.

This sequence joins TRBV18 and TRBJ2-7; 7 bases are shared with TRBD1. The germline CDR1 and CDR2 sequences are KGHSH and LQKENI. The CDR3 totals 15 residues. J was trimmed by 1 base and V by 6 bases; bases with no gene match: 9. The CDR3 DNA reads as TGTGCCAGCTCCCCCGGACAGGCCAGGTCCTACGAGCAGTACTTC. Protein: CASSPGQARSYEQYF.

This chain connects TRBV20-1 to TRBJ2-7; 7 nucleotides align to TRBD1. Germline V lookup: CDR1 DFQATT, CDR2 SNEGSKA (reference sequence). The V segment lost 4 bases and the J segment 6 bases; nucleotides outside the gene matches: 3. This CDR3 is 11 amino acids long. The CDR3 DNA reads as TGCAGTGCTACCGACAGGGTCGAGCAGTACTTC. Its translation: CSATDRVEQYF.

Of note for this clone: This is likely a read error, given that the CDR3 carries no conserved phenylalanine or tryptophan at its end. The rearrangement links TRBV18 to TRBJ1-2; 10 positions match TRBD1. Germline CDR1 KGHSH, CDR2 LQKENI. The CDR3 consists of 16 residues. Trimming took 0 bases from V and 1 from J; bases not matched to a gene: 2. CDR3 region: CASSPPGQGNNYGYTL. CDR3 DNA: TGTGCCAGCTCACCACCGGGACAGGGGAATAACTATGGCTACACCCTC.

V is TRBV4-3 and J is TRBJ2-1; TRBD1 matches at 8 bases. The CDR3 loop spans 16 amino acids. Germline V lookup: CDR1 LGHNA, CDR2 YSLEER. V lost 0 bases to trimming and J lost 7 bases; unmatched junction nucleotides: 8. CDR3 nucleotide sequence: TGCGCCAGCAGCCAAGAATTCCAGGGGGCCTTAAATGAGCAGTTCTTC. Its protein product is CASSQEFQGALNEQFF.

The genes are TRBV7-9 and TRBJ2-5; D not certain. Germline lookup yields CDR1 SEHNR and CDR2 FQNEAQ (reference sequence). V was clipped by 1 base and J by 0 bases, with 15 bases between them. The length of the CDR3 is 17 residues. CDR3 loop: CASSLDRPGDYQETQYF. For the CDR3, the DNA is TGTGCCAGCAGCTTAGATCGCCCAGGAGACTACCAAGAGACCCAGTACTTC.